This entry features one T cell receptor beta chain sequence. Its antigen is not known. With 60 Vbeta and 13 Jbeta primers, the PCR was carried out. TCRdb's copy holds only in-frame clones and misses some; the assay was immunoSEQ multiplex PCR. The top ten hold 1.5% to 2% of the sample, which has 150,000 to 200,000 clones, 80% to 90% seen once. The data were obtained in a study of cytomegalovirus exposure and HLA in healthy donors. Germline CDR1 reads SGHRS; CDR2 reads YFSETQ. CDR3 size: 15 residues. The V and J ends lost 2 bases and 8 bases, in that order; junction bases with no gene match: 10. General study points: In all likelihood, a cluster of highly shared sequence variants was a sequencing artifact.

The chain recombines TRBV5-1 with TRBJ1-1; 9 nucleotides line up with TRBD1. What was sequenced was PBMCs. This sequence originates from a man aged 40-49 years in good health and CMV-seropositive. The DNA for the CDR3 is TGCGCCAGCAGCTTAGATGGGACAGGGACAGCCGAAGCTTTCTTT. This sequence encodes CASSLDGTGTAEAFF.